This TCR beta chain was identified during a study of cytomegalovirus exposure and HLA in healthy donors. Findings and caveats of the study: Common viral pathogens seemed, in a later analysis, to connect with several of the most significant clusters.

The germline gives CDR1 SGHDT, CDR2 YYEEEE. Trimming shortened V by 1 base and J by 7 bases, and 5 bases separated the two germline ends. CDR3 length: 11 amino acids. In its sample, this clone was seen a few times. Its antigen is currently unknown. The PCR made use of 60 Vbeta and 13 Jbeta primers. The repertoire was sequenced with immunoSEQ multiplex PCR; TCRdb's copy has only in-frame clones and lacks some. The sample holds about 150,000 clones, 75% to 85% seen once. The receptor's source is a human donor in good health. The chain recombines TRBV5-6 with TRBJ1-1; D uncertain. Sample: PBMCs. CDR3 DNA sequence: TGTGCCAGCAGCTTGTATCTTGAAGCTTTCTTT. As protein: CASSLYLEAFF. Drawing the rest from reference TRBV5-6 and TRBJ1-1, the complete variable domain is DAGVTQSPTHLIKTRGQQVTLRCSPKSGHDTVSWYQQALGQGPQFIFQYYEEEERQRGNFPDRFSGHQFPNYSSELNVNALLLGDSALYLCASSLYLEAFFGQGTRLTVV.